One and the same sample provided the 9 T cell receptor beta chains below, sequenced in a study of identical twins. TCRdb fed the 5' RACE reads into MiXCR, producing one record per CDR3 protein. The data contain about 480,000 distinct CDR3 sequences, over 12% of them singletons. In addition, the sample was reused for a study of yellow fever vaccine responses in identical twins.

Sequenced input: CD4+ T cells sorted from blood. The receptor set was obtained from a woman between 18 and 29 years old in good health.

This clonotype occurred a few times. Here the CDR3 reads CSARDSDSFYEQYF. The CDR3 coding sequence is TGCAGTGCTAGAGATTCGGACAGCTTCTACGAGCAGTACTTC. The rearrangement joins TRBV20-1 to TRBJ2-7, with D maybe TRBD1 (6 bases). Trimming pared 0 bases from V and 3 bases from J, leaving 12 bases between. Germline-derived CDR1 and CDR2 are DFQATT and SNEGSKA (reference sequence). The CDR3 consists of 14 residues.

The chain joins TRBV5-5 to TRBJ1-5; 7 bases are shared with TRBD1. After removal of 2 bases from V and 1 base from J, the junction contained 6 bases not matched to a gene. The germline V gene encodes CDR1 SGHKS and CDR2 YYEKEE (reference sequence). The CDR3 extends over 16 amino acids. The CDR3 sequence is CASSFGQVSSNQPQHF. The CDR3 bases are TGTGCCAGCAGCTTCGGACAGGTCAGCAGCAATCAGCCCCAGCATTTT.

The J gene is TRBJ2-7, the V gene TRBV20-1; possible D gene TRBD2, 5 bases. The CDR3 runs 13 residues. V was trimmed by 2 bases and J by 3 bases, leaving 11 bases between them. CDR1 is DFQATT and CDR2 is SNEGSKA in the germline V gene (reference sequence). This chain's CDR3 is CSARHGVGYEQYF. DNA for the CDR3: TGCAGTGCTAGACACGGGGTTGGCTACGAGCAGTACTTC.

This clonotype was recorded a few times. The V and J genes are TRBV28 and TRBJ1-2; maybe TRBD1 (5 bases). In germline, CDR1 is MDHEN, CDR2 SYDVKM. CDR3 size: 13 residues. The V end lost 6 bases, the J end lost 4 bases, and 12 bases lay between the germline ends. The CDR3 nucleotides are TGTGCCAGCAGGACAGACCTTTTCTATGGCTACACCTTC. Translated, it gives CASRTDLFYGYTF.

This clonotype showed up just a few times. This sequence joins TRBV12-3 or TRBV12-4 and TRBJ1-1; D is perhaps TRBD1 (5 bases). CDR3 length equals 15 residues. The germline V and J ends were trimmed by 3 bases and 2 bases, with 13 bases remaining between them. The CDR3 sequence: CASSFFDSPNTEAFF. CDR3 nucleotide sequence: TGTGCCAGCAGTTTCTTTGACAGTCCAAACACTGAAGCTTTCTTT.

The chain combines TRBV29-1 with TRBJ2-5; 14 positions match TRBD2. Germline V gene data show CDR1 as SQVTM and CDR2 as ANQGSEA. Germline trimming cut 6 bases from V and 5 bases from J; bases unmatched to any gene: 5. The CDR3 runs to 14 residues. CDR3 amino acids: CSVGLAGVRETQYF. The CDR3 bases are TGCAGCGTGGGACTAGCGGGAGTCAGGGAGACCCAGTACTTC.

The CDR3 DNA reads TGTGCCAGCAGCTTACTGAGCGGGGGGGCTAGCACAGATACGCAGTATTTT. It translates to CASSLLSGGASTDTQYF. The chain is built from TRBV11-2 and TRBJ2-3, with TRBD2 matching over 10 bases. The CDR3 has 17 amino acids. With V trimmed by 2 bases and J by 0 bases, 5 bases remained unmatched. The germline gives CDR1 SGHAT, CDR2 FQNNGV.

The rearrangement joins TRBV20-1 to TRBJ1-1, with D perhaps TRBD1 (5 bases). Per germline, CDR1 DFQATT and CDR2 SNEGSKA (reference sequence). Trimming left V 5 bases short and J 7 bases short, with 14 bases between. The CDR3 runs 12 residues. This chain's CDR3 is CSAPGQGVEAFF. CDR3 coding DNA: TGCAGTGCTCCCGGGCAAGGGGTTGAAGCTTTCTTT.

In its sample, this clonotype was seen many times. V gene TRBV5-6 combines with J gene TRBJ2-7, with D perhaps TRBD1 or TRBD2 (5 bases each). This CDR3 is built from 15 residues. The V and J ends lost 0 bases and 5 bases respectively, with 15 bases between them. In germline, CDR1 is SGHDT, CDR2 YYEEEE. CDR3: CASSLGDRSHHEQYF. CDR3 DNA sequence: TGTGCCAGCAGCTTGGGGGACCGAAGTCACCACGAGCAGTACTTC.